This TCR beta chain is from a study of beta chain features in type 1 diabetes. Study outcomes and limitations: Because the template was cDNA, high-expressing cells might be over-represented. Moderately but significantly shorter TCRB CDR3s were found in Type 1 diabetes patients in all four CD4+ subsets. Fewer insertions but more deletions were seen at VDJ junctions in type 1 diabetes patients.

This CDR3 is built from 13 residues. Germline V gene lookup returns CDR1 MNHNS and CDR2 SASEGT. V was pared by 8 bases and J by 0 bases, with 8 bases between. Each sorted fraction was over 95% pure. Isolated RNA was reverse transcribed in full, so expressed TCRB transcripts were sequenced. Data came from immunoSEQ multiplex PCR; TCRdb stores just in-frame clones and leaves some out. The repertoire holds 25,000 to 35,000 clones, with around 60% as singletons. This clone was detected a few times. Its antigen is unknown. Sequenced material: Tregs from blood. The clonotype comes from a woman aged 25 to 39 with type 1 diabetes. V usage is TRBV6-1 and J usage is TRBJ1-5, with a weak D call TRBD1 (5 bases). The CDR3: CASAGISNQPQHF. DNA of the CDR3: TGTGCCAGCGCAGGGATTAGCAATCAGCCCCAGCATTTT.